Presented here are 22 T cell receptor beta chains from one specimen sequenced in a study of blood T cell repertoires in COVID-19. TCRdb keeps only in-frame clones here, not all; method: immunoSEQ multiplex PCR. The sample records about 18,000 clones, about 87% being singletons. Material: PBMCs or T cells enriched from blood (not recorded which). These receptors originate from a woman aged 25-40 years who had recovered from COVID-19.

This chain uses TRBV18 with TRBJ1-1, with 11 bases identical to TRBD1. CDR3 size: 15 residues. The V segment lost 5 bases and the J segment 2 bases; nucleotides outside the gene matches: 4. Germline CDR1 KGHSH, CDR2 LQKENI. Written as DNA, the CDR3 is TGTGCCAGCTCATTACGGACAGGGGGCAACACTGAAGCTTTCTTT. This gives the protein CASSLRTGGNTEAFF.

V and J are TRBV6-5 and TRBJ2-7; the match to TRBD1 covers 8 bases. V shed 5 bases, J shed 3 bases, and the junction held 9 bases outside the gene matches. The V gene's germline CDR1 is MNHEY and CDR2 SVGAGI. CDR3 length equals 15 residues. The DNA of the CDR3 is TGTGCCAGCAGTACACCGACAGGGGTTCACTACGAGCAGTACTTC. The encoded protein is CASSTPTGVHYEQYF.

CDR3 protein: CASSLFQGSEQYF. For the CDR3, the DNA is TGTGCCAGCAGTTTATTCCAGGGATCCGAGCAGTACTTC. The rearrangement joins TRBV27 to TRBJ2-7, with a possible D match to TRBD1 (5 bases). The CDR3 runs to 13 residues. Per germline, CDR1 MNHEY and CDR2 SMNVEV (reference sequence). The V gene lost 1 base and the J gene lost 6 bases, with 10 bases spanning the gap.

V and J are TRBV3-1 (or the pseudogene TRBV3-2) and TRBJ1-2; D perhaps matches TRBD1 (5 bases). V lost 1 base and J lost 4, with 10 bases in between. This CDR3 is 14 amino acids long. Germline lookup yields CDR1 LGHDT and CDR2 YNNKEL (reference sequence). For the CDR3, the DNA is TGTGCCAGCAGCCAAGTGGGGGAGGGCTATGGCTACACCTTC. Translation gives CASSQVGEGYGYTF.

The chain uses TRBV6-2 or TRBV6-3 and TRBJ2-7; 13 bases are a match to TRBD2. This CDR3 region has 16 residues. After removal of 0 bases from V and 6 bases from J, the junction contained 5 bases not matched to a gene. CDR1 and CDR2 (germline): MNHEY, SVGEGT. CDR3 bases: TGTGCCAGCAGTTACTCGGCGGGACTAGCGGGGAGCGAGCAGTACTTC. Its translation: CASSYSAGLAGSEQYF.

The J gene is TRBJ2-7, the V gene TRBV9, with D tentatively TRBD1 (6 bases). This CDR3 region has 16 residues. Deletions cut 0 bases from V and 6 bases from J, with 19 bases between. Germline V gene data show CDR1 as SGDLS and CDR2 as YYNGEE. CDR3 residues: CASSVGQSGASGEQYF. The CDR3 DNA is TGTGCCAGCAGCGTAGGACAATCAGGGGCGAGTGGCGAGCAGTACTTC. Full variable domain (rest looked up from reference TRBV9 and TRBJ2-7): DSGVTQTPKHLITATGQRVTLRCSPRSGDLSVYWYQQSLDQGLQFLIQYYNGEERAKGNILERFSAQQFPDLHSELNLSSLELGDSALYFCASSVGQSGASGEQYFGPGTRLTVT.

The count of this clone is one. CDR3 in DNA: TGTGCCAGCAGCCCGATGACTCTTTCGGGGGAGACCCAGTACTTC. It translates to CASSPMTLSGETQYF. The V and J genes are TRBV7-2 and TRBJ2-5; maybe TRBD2 (5 bases). Trimming removed 5 bases from V and 5 bases from J, with 18 bases in between. The CDR3 has 15 amino acids. Germline CDR1 and CDR2: SGHTA and FQGNSA. The complete variable domain, with remaining parts taken from reference TRBV7-2 and TRBJ2-5, reads GAGVSQSPSNKVTEKGKDVELRCDPISGHTALYWYRQSLGQGLEFLIYFQGNSAPDKSGLPSDRFSAERTGGSVSTLTIQRTQQEDSAVYLCASSPMTLSGETQYFGPGTRLLVL.

This clone qualifies as medium-sized. CDR3 amino acids: CASSPGGELFF. The DNA for the CDR3 is TGTGCCAGCAGCCCGGGCGGGGAGCTGTTTTTT. V gene TRBV11-2 combines with J gene TRBJ2-2; D uncertain. Germline assignment: CDR1 SGHAT and CDR2 FQNNGV. The length of the CDR3 is 11 residues. Trimming took 5 bases from V and 7 from J, leaving 5 bases between them.

The chain links TRBV7-2 to TRBJ2-3, with TRBD2 matching over 8 bases. Losses at the gene ends were 5 bases for V and 8 bases for J; bases not matched to a gene: 9. This CDR3 contains 14 residues. Germline V gene sequence: CDR1 SGHTA, CDR2 FQGNSA. The DNA for the CDR3 is TGTGCCAGCAGCCTTGGGACTAGAGGAAGTACGCAGTATTTT. Protein: CASSLGTRGSTQYF.

CDR3 protein: CAWSVVAASYEQYF. In DNA, the CDR3 is TGTGCCTGGAGTGTAGTAGCGGCCTCCTACGAGCAGTACTTC. This rearrangement joins TRBV30 to TRBJ2-7; weak D call: TRBD2 (6 bases). The CDR3 is 14 residues long. Trimming pared 0 bases from V and 0 bases from J, leaving 9 bases between. Germline V lookup: CDR1 GTSNPN, CDR2 SVGIG (reference sequence).

V and J are TRBV10-3 and TRBJ1-2, with TRBD1 as a possible D gene (5 bases). This CDR3 contains 17 residues. V gave up 0 bases and J gave up 1 base, with 15 bases separating them. Germline CDR1 ENHRY, CDR2 SYGVKD. CDR3 in amino acids: CAISESGVWTINYGYTF. The DNA of the CDR3 is TGTGCCATCAGTGAGTCGGGTGTATGGACAATTAACTATGGCTACACCTTC.

Here the CDR3 reads CASSGTDSASTDTQYF. The CDR3 nucleotides read TGCGCCAGCAGTGGGACGGACAGTGCTAGCACAGATACGCAGTATTTT. The rearrangement uses TRBV10-1 and TRBJ2-3, with TRBD1 as a possible D gene (6 bases). Germline V gene data show CDR1 as WNHNN and CDR2 as SYGVQD (reference sequence). Trimming pared 4 bases from V and 0 bases from J, leaving 14 bases between. The CDR3 is 16 residues long.

This sequence joins TRBV10-1 and TRBJ2-4, with 7 bases that match TRBD2. This CDR3 contains 15 residues. V shed 2 bases and J 7 bases; nucleotides not matched to a gene: 8. From germline, CDR1 is WNHNN and CDR2 SYGVQD (reference sequence). The chain's CDR3 is CASSEPVGEGNIQYF. The CDR3 nucleotides read TGCGCCAGCAGTGAGCCGGTGGGGGAGGGGAACATTCAGTACTTC.

The chain has TRBV4-3 and TRBJ1-2; D is ambiguous. Trimming stripped 1 base from V and 8 bases from J, with 14 bases between. CDR1 is LGHNA and CDR2 is YSLEER in the germline V gene. The CDR3 runs 14 residues. CDR3 DNA: TGCGCCAGCAGCCAAGGGTGGGAGGGAGGAGGCTACACCTTC. This codes for CASSQGWEGGGYTF.

The chain uses TRBV3-1 (or the pseudogene TRBV3-2) and TRBJ1-2; TRBD1 aligns across 7 bases. Trimming cost V 4 bases and J 4 bases; bases outside gene matches: 6. The CDR3 consists of 14 residues. Germline CDR1 reads LGHDT; CDR2 reads YNNKEL (reference sequence). The chain's CDR3 is CASSRGTEFYGYTF. As DNA, the CDR3 is TGTGCCAGCAGCCGCGGGACAGAATTCTATGGCTACACCTTC.

The CDR3 here is CASTSSETQYF. CDR3 in DNA: TGTGCCAGCACTAGCTCGGAGACCCAGTACTTC. This chain connects TRBV28 to TRBJ2-5; D perhaps matches TRBD2 (5 bases). Germline CDR1 and CDR2: MDHEN and SYDVKM. The ends were cut back, 7 bases at V and 5 bases at J, with 8 bases in the middle. This CDR3 is built from 11 residues.

This sequence joins TRBV7-2 and TRBJ1-1; D is unresolved. Trimming took 2 bases from V and 5 from J, leaving 12 bases between them. CDR1 is SGHTA and CDR2 is FQGNSA in the germline V gene. This CDR3 contains 14 residues. The CDR3 region has the DNA TGTGCCAGCAGCTTAAATGCAGTTGAAACTGAAGCTTTCTTT. Protein product: CASSLNAVETEAFF. The entire variable domain, with the rest obtained from reference TRBV7-2 and TRBJ1-1, is as follows: GAGVSQSPSNKVTEKGKDVELRCDPISGHTALYWYRQSLGQGLEFLIYFQGNSAPDKSGLPSDRFSAERTGGSVSTLTIQRTQQEDSAVYLCASSLNAVETEAFFGQGTRLTVV.

This sequence joins TRBV10-3 and TRBJ2-1; 10 nucleotides match TRBD2. The germline V gene encodes CDR1 ENHRY and CDR2 SYGVKD. The CDR3 runs 16 residues. The ends lost 3 bases at V and 4 bases at J; junction bases unmatched: 6. This CDR3 is CAISDLSGGEYNEQFF. CDR3 bases: TGTGCCATCAGTGACCTGAGCGGGGGGGAGTACAATGAGCAGTTCTTC.

This clone has just one count. The CDR3 spells CASSPGGANTEAFF. The DNA for the CDR3 is TGTGCCAGCAGCCCAGGGGGCGCGAACACTGAAGCTTTCTTT. V is TRBV7-3 and J is TRBJ1-1; 8 bases line up with TRBD1. Germline loops: CDR1 SGHTA, CDR2 FQGTGA. The CDR3 is made up of 14 amino acids. V lost 5 bases, J lost 1 base, and 3 bases stayed unmatched.

The chain links TRBV19 to TRBJ2-2, with 9 bases matching TRBD1. The CDR3 is made up of 13 amino acids. After removal of 6 bases from V and 5 bases from J, the junction contained 1 base not matched to a gene. From germline, CDR1 is LNHDA and CDR2 SQIVND (reference sequence). CDR3 bases: TGTGCCAGTAGGGGGACAGGGACCGGGGAGCTGTTTTTT. Its translation: CASRGTGTGELFF.

This clone turned up a few times. The V gene is TRBV7-3, the J gene TRBJ2-7; 9 bases line up with TRBD2. V lost 6 bases and J lost 4; bases outside the gene matches: 10. In germline, CDR1 is SGHTA, CDR2 FQGTGA. The CDR3 length is 15 residues. The CDR3 DNA sequence: TGTGCCAGCAGAGAGAGCGGGGGGCCTATATACGAGCAGTACTTC. Residues: CASRESGGPIYEQYF.

The chain combines TRBV5-4 with TRBJ1-1; D is undetermined. V was pared by 4 bases and J by 7 bases, with 8 bases between. The CDR3 is 11 residues long. Germline-derived CDR1 and CDR2 are SGHNT and YYREEE (reference sequence). The CDR3 spells CASSEGLEAFF. CDR3 nucleotides: TGTGCCAGCAGCGAGGGCCTTGAAGCTTTCTTT.